The rows below give T cell receptor beta chains drawn from one sample of a study of CD8+CD57+ T cells in acquired aplastic anemia. From the reads, TCRdb called clonotypes with MiXCR, one entry per CDR3 protein. Of about 250,000 distinct CDR3 sequences in the sample, 40% to 50% were seen once. The sequencing input was sorted CD4+, CD8+, or CD8+CD57+ T cells (not recorded which) from PBMCs. The receptors shown here come from a human donor with aplastic anemia. Each CDR3 is given with its conserved first and last residue. The D gene is left open where the match is weak. For some rows the clone size is stated as once, few or many, or as a class when expanded; others skip it.

TRBJ1-2 | - | TRBV19 | - | CASSPSGNYGYTF | TGTGCCAGTAGTCCATCAGGCAACTATGGCTACACCTTC
TRBJ1-1 | few | TRBV6-1 | - | CASKLSGNTEAFF | TGTGCCAGCAAGCTTTCAGGAAACACTGAAGCTTTCTTT
TRBJ1-5 | - | TRBV5-6 | TRBD1 | CASSLYTGTGAYEHF | TGTGCCAGCAGCTTGTATACGGGGACAGGGGCCTACGAGCATTTT
TRBJ2-4 | - | TRBV15 | TRBD2 | CATSRGLADGLGNIQYF | TGTGCCACCAGCAGGGGACTAGCGGATGGGTTGGGTAACATTCAGTACTTC
TRBJ2-7 | - | TRBV7-9 | - | CASARGGAVREQYF | TGTGCCAGCGCGCGAGGGGGGGCCGTCCGCGAGCAGTACTTC
TRBJ2-3 | many | TRBV12-3/TRBV12-4 | TRBD1 | CASNVRDRGVTDTQYF | TGTGCCAGCAACGTCCGGGACAGGGGCGTGACAGATACGCAGTATTTT
TRBJ2-3 | - | TRBV18 | TRBD1 | CASSPRLDRGQGTDTQYF | TGTGCCAGCTCACCACGATTGGACAGGGGGCAAGGAACAGATACGCAGTATTTT
TRBJ2-7 | - | TRBV20-1 | - | CSAPPGGGYEQYF | TGCAGTGCGCCACCGGGGGGCGGGTACGAGCAGTACTTC
TRBJ1-6 | many | TRBV13 | - | CASSSGSSSYNSPLHF | TGTGCCAGCAGCTCCGGAAGTAGCTCCTATAATTCACCCCTCCACTTT
TRBJ2-1 | - | TRBV5-1 | TRBD2 | CASSGGGEEQFF | TGCGCCAGCAGTGGGGGGGGGGAAGAGCAGTTCTTC
TRBJ2-7 | - | TRBV19 | TRBD1 | CASSLATGYYEQYF | TGTGCCAGTAGTTTAGCGACAGGGTACTACGAGCAGTACTTC
TRBJ2-1 | few | TRBV5-6 | - | CASSDEYEQFF | TGTGCCAGCAGCGATGAATACGAGCAGTTCTTC